The 24 T cell receptor beta chains below come from one sample, sequenced in a study of PD-1 blockade in classical Hodgkin lymphoma. Here immunoSEQ multiplex PCR was the method, and the copy in TCRdb shows in-frame clones only, minus some. Of about 94,000 clones listed, 75% to 90% are singletons. Each patient relapsed following autologous stem cell transplantation, and prior brentuximab vedotin exposure differed. Sample: peripheral blood mononuclear cells (PBMCs), taken before the second cycle of nivolumab. The receptors come from a human donor with classical Hodgkin lymphoma.

The chain employs TRBV7-9 and TRBJ1-2; 7 bases align to TRBD1. This CDR3 is 15 amino acids long. The V gene's germline CDR1 is SEHNR and CDR2 FQNEAQ (reference sequence). V lost 5 bases and J lost 8; bases outside the gene matches: 14. The CDR3 nucleotides are TGTGCCAGCAGCGTACGGGACAGCTCGTGGTCGGGCTACACCTTC. This codes for CASSVRDSSWSGYTF.

A single count supports this clone. The V and J genes are TRBV2 and TRBJ2-1; 11 bases line up with TRBD2. This CDR3 has 15 residues. Germline CDR1 is SNHLY and CDR2 is FYNNEI. The trim removed 4 bases at V and 7 bases at J, leaving 6 bases unmatched. CDR3 sequence (DNA): TGTGCCAGCAGTGGAGAACTAGCGGGAGATAATGAGCAGTTCTTC. It specifies CASSGELAGDNEQFF.

This chain uses TRBV7-9 with TRBJ2-1; 10 nucleotides match TRBD1. Trimming cost V 1 base and J 8 bases; bases outside gene matches: 8. The CDR3 runs 16 residues. The germline CDR1 and CDR2 sequences are SEHNR and FQNEAQ (reference sequence). The CDR3 DNA reads TGTGCCAGCAGCTTAGGGGACAGGGGATGTCAAGATGAGCAGTTCTTC. It specifies CASSLGDRGCQDEQFF.

The gene calls are TRBV5-1 and TRBJ2-3, with 8 bases lining up with TRBD2. Trimming took 4 bases from V and 5 from J; bases not matched to a gene: 12. Germline CDR1 SGHRS, CDR2 YFSETQ. The CDR3 extends over 16 amino acids. The CDR3 loop is CASSLAGGAYQDTQYF. In nucleotides, the CDR3 is TGCGCCAGCAGCCTAGCGGGCGGGGCCTACCAAGATACGCAGTATTTT.

This clone showed up just once. CDR3 residues: CASSEWGESSYEQYF. In DNA form, the CDR3 reads TGCGCCAGCAGTGAGTGGGGGGAGAGCTCCTACGAGCAGTACTTC. The chain links TRBV10-1 to TRBJ2-7, with D tentatively TRBD2 (6 bases). CDR3 length equals 15 residues. Trimming left V 1 base short and J 0 bases short, with 10 bases between. Germline values: CDR1 WNHNN, CDR2 SYGVQD (reference sequence).

The rearrangement links TRBV6-5 to TRBJ2-4; 9 nucleotides match TRBD2. Germline-derived CDR1 and CDR2 are MNHEY and SVGAGI. The CDR3 length is 15 residues. The ends lost 3 bases at V and 4 bases at J; junction bases unmatched: 4. The CDR3 DNA reads as TGTGCCAGCAGTTATTTAGCGGGGGCAAAAAACATTCAGTACTTC. The encoded protein is CASSYLAGAKNIQYF.

The chain employs TRBV29-1 and TRBJ2-1; 7 nucleotides match TRBD1. Germline CDR1 reads SQVTM; CDR2 reads ANQGSEA. This CDR3 contains 12 residues. V lost 7 bases to trimming and J lost 5 bases; unmatched junction nucleotides: 5. CDR3 DNA: TGCAGCGCTAGGGGACAGAACAATGAGCAGTTCTTC. Encoded protein: CSARGQNNEQFF.

With regard to this clone: Other nucleotide sequences in the sample specify the same CDR3. The chain joins TRBV2 to TRBJ1-5, with no clear D. CDR1 and CDR2 (germline): SNHLY, FYNNEI. Trimming removed 6 bases at V and 0 bases at J, with 9 bases between. CDR3 length: 14 amino acids. CDR3 in amino acids: CASSPLNSNQPQHF. CDR3 coding DNA: TGTGCCAGCAGCCCTCTTAATAGCAATCAGCCCCAGCATTTT.

This clone was detected once. The chain uses TRBV14 and TRBJ2-3, with a possible D match to TRBD1 (6 bases). V was trimmed by 1 base and J by 4 bases, leaving 12 bases between them. Germline-derived CDR1 and CDR2 are SGHDN and FVKESK. The CDR3 length is 15 residues. For the CDR3, the DNA is TGTGCCAGCAGCCAAGTAACCAGGGGTGCAGATACGCAGTATTTT. Amino acids: CASSQVTRGADTQYF.

The J gene is TRBJ2-1, the V gene TRBV2, with 8 bases identical to TRBD2. Germline V gene data show CDR1 as SNHLY and CDR2 as FYNNEI. The CDR3 sequence is 17 residues long. J was trimmed by 0 bases and V by 6 bases; bases with no gene match: 10. The CDR3 coding sequence is TGTGCCAGCAGCGATTCCCTTAGCGGGACCTCCTACAATGAGCAGTTCTTC. This translates into CASSDSLSGTSYNEQFF.

The table lists this clone with a few counts. The chain links TRBV6-5 to TRBJ2-7; D perhaps matches TRBD2 (5 bases). CDR3 length: 13 amino acids. V dropped 7 bases and J dropped 3 bases, with 13 bases sitting between them. Germline-derived CDR1 and CDR2 are MNHEY and SVGAGI. For the CDR3, the DNA is TGTGCCAGCACCCGAGGGAGCGGCTACGAGCAGTACTTC. Protein sequence: CASTRGSGYEQYF.

The CDR3 loop is CSAREAETQYF. The CDR3 DNA reads as TGCAGTGCTAGAGAGGCGGAGACCCAGTACTTC. This rearrangement joins TRBV20-1 to TRBJ2-5; unclear D gene. CDR1 and CDR2 from the germline V gene are DFQATT and SNEGSKA (reference sequence). Trimming took 0 bases from V and 5 from J, leaving 4 bases between them. This CDR3 comprises 11 residues.

V is TRBV28 and J is TRBJ2-5; D may correspond to TRBD1 or TRBD2 (5 bases each). The CDR3 contains 17 residues. Germline V gives CDR1 MDHEN, CDR2 SYDVKM. V was shortened by 0 bases and J by 0 bases, with 14 bases between the two germline ends. CDR3 residues: CASSLWTQDLYQETQYF. For the CDR3, the DNA is TGTGCCAGCAGTTTATGGACACAGGACTTGTACCAAGAGACCCAGTACTTC.

This clone was recorded once. This chain links TRBV4-1 with TRBJ1-5; TRBD1 is a possible D gene (5 bases). Per the germline V gene, CDR1 is MGHRA and CDR2 is YSYEKL. The CDR3 consists of 16 residues. Between the trimmed V and J ends, which lost 4 bases and 4 bases, there was a span of 17 bases. The CDR3 DNA is TGCGCCAGCAGCCCCGGGGCGGCGAAGGGGAATCAGCCCCAGCATTTT. It yields the protein CASSPGAAKGNQPQHF.

The V call is TRBV9, the J call TRBJ2-7; TRBD2 matches 12 bases. CDR3 length: 15 residues. Germline CDR1 is SGDLS and CDR2 is YYNGEE. Trimming removed 4 bases from V and 6 bases from J; junction bases left unmatched: 8. In DNA form, the CDR3 reads TGTGCCAGCAGCCCCCGTCCGACTAGCGGGGGCGAGCAGTACTTC. Translating it yields CASSPRPTSGGEQYF. The whole variable domain, filled in from reference TRBV9 and TRBJ2-7, reads DSGVTQTPKHLITATGQRVTLRCSPRSGDLSVYWYQQSLDQGLQFLIQYYNGEERAKGNILERFSAQQFPDLHSELNLSSLELGDSALYFCASSPRPTSGGEQYFGPGTRLTVT.

The chain joins TRBV5-1 to TRBJ2-1; 8 bases match TRBD2. The length of the CDR3 is 14 residues. V lost 1 base to trimming and J lost 9 bases; unmatched junction nucleotides: 6. Looked up from germline, CDR1 is SGHRS and CDR2 is YFSETQ. The CDR3 loop reads CASSLPSGSGEQFF. Written as DNA, the CDR3 is TGCGCCAGCAGCTTGCCCAGCGGGAGCGGTGAGCAGTTCTTC.

The chain links TRBV5-5 to TRBJ1-1; D is perhaps TRBD1 (6 bases). The germline V gene has CDR1 SGHKS and CDR2 YYEKEE (reference sequence). Trimming pared 6 bases from V and 3 bases from J, leaving 12 bases between. CDR3 length: 13 amino acids. CDR3 sequence: CASIGGLDTEAFF. The CDR3 DNA sequence: TGTGCCAGCATTGGGGGGCTTGACACTGAAGCTTTCTTT.

This clone was observed a few times. The chain links TRBV18 to TRBJ2-7; the D gene is possibly TRBD1 (5 bases). V was clipped by 4 bases and J by 6 bases, with 16 bases between them. The germline CDR1 and CDR2 sequences are KGHSH and LQKENI. The CDR3 has 14 residues. In nucleotides, the CDR3 is TGTGCCAGCTCACTGACAGAACAGGCCCTCGAGCAGTACTTC. Translating it yields CASSLTEQALEQYF.

J is TRBJ2-7 and V is TRBV2; 8 nucleotides match TRBD2. After removal of 7 bases from V and 1 base from J, the junction contained 9 bases not matched to a gene. Germline V gene lookup returns CDR1 SNHLY and CDR2 FYNNEI. CDR3 length equals 15 residues. In DNA, the CDR3 is TGTGCCAGCACCTCGACTAGCGACCCATCCTACGAGCAGTACTTC. Its protein product is CASTSTSDPSYEQYF. The full variable domain, in which reference TRBV2 and TRBJ2-7 provide the parts outside the CDR3, is EPEVTQTPSHQVTQMGQEVILRCVPISNHLYFYWYRQILGQKVEFLVSFYNNEISEKSEIFDDQFSVERPDGSNFTLKIRSTKLEDSAMYFCASTSTSDPSYEQYFGPGTRLTVT.

This chain joins TRBV28 and TRBJ1-6; D is unclear. V shed 3 bases and J shed 8 bases, with 8 bases lying between them. Germline V gene lookup returns CDR1 MDHEN and CDR2 SYDVKM. CDR3 size: 13 residues. The CDR3 region has the DNA TGTGCCAGCAGTTTTACCCTTGATTCACCCCTCCACTTT. This translates into CASSFTLDSPLHF.

V usage is TRBV5-4 and J usage is TRBJ2-3, with 12 bases aligning to TRBD2. This CDR3 comprises 18 residues. V shed 2 bases, J shed 1 base, and the junction held 8 bases outside the gene matches. Germline V CDR1 and CDR2: SGHNT, YYREEE (reference sequence). This chain's CDR3 is CASSFLLAGGPGTDTQYF. As DNA, the CDR3 is TGTGCCAGCAGCTTCCTTCTAGCGGGGGGGCCTGGCACAGATACGCAGTATTTT. The full variable domain, rest sourced from reference TRBV5-4 and TRBJ2-3, is ETGVTQSPTHLIKTRGQQVTLRCSSQSGHNTVSWYQQALGQGPQFIFQYYREEENGRGNFPPRFSGLQFPNYSSELNVNALELDDSALYLCASSFLLAGGPGTDTQYFGPGTRLTVL.

This rearrangement joins TRBV19 to TRBJ1-2; 9 nucleotides agree with TRBD1. V lost 3 bases, J lost 3 bases, and 5 bases stayed unmatched. The CDR3 is made up of 15 amino acids. Germline V gene lookup returns CDR1 LNHDA and CDR2 SQIVND (reference sequence). The CDR3 nucleotides are TGTGCCAGTAGTATTAGGACAGGGGTCCACTATGGCTACACCTTC. Its protein product is CASSIRTGVHYGYTF.

The V gene is TRBV15, the J gene TRBJ1-3; D is unresolved. This CDR3 has 13 residues. Trimming shortened V by 1 base and J by 11 bases, and 12 bases separated the two germline ends. The germline V gene has CDR1 LNHNV and CDR2 YYDKDF (reference sequence). CDR3 DNA sequence: TGTGCCACCAGCAGAGGTGCCGGGTCCGCCATATATTTT. Amino acids: CATSRGAGSAIYF.

The chain is built from TRBV2 and TRBJ2-7, with D perhaps being TRBD1 or TRBD2 (5 bases each). Germline assignment: CDR1 SNHLY and CDR2 FYNNEI. V gave up 1 base and J gave up 3 bases, with 10 bases separating them. The CDR3 is made up of 14 amino acids. The CDR3 reads CASSEGGFSYEQYF. The CDR3 nucleotides read TGTGCCAGCAGTGAAGGGGGGTTCAGCTACGAGCAGTACTTC.